This TCR beta chain originates from a study of blood T cell repertoires in COVID-19. In the study overall: The study drew acute and convalescent COVID-19 samples from the United States, Italy and Spain. T cells, B-cell-depleted T cells, or PBMCs provided the cDNA or gDNA that served as material.

Authors' data handling: Amplifying reference gene primers gave estimates of nucleated cell counts. The repertoire was sequenced with immunoSEQ multiplex PCR; TCRdb's copy has only in-frame clones and lacks some. That table is the source of V, J and clone size, and D and trimming were worked out from the DNA. This table has around 98,000 clones, about 81% appearing once. This CDR3 spans 17 amino acids. The germline V gene has CDR1 MDHEN and CDR2 SYDVKM. V lost 1 base to trimming and J lost 0 bases, with 16 bases between them. This TCR derives from a man between 65 and 80 years old with acute or convalescent COVID-19. The chain joins TRBV28 to TRBJ2-7; TRBD1 might be the D (5 bases). The specimen sequenced was peripheral blood. The CDR3 nucleotides read TGTGCCAGCAGTTTATCCCTGGGGAAAGGGGTCTCCTACGAGCAGTACTTC. It translates to CASSLSLGKGVSYEQYF.